These 16 T cell receptor beta chains came from one sample sequenced in a study of CDR3 diversity in severe acne. TCRdb independently ran MiXCR on the PCR reads; one entry per CDR3 protein. The sample holds approximately 90,000 distinct CDR3 sequences; around 54% are singletons and the top ten take 11%. The specimen sequenced was blood. Receptors originate from a male donor with severe acne vulgaris.

By sample fraction, this clonotype is medium-sized. The chain couples TRBV15 to TRBJ2-3; no reliable D call. There are 15 residues in the CDR3. V was clipped by 0 bases and J by 2 bases, with 9 bases between them. CDR1 and CDR2 from the germline V gene are LNHNV and YYDKDF (reference sequence). The CDR3 loop is CATSRDVRNTDTQYF. The CDR3 nucleotides are TGTGCCACCAGCAGAGATGTAAGGAACACAGATACGCAGTATTTT.

As for this clonotype: A read error may explain this, as a much larger clone is one base away. The chain recombines TRBV7-9 with TRBJ2-7, with a tentative D call TRBD2 (6 bases). This CDR3 has 13 amino acids. CDR1 SEHNR and CDR2 FQNEAQ come from the germline V gene (reference sequence). With 2 bases removed from V and 3 bases from J, the gap between germline ends came to 8 bases. CDR3 bases: TGTGCCAGCAGCTTATGGCGGGACTACGAGCAGTACTTC. This encodes CASSLWRDYEQYF.

The CDR3 sequence is CASSLFAGGPYEQYF. As DNA, the CDR3 is TGTGCCAGCAGCTTATTCGCGGGAGGGCCCTACGAGCAGTACTTC. The V call is TRBV7-3, the J call TRBJ2-7; 9 bases align to TRBD2. Losses at the gene ends were 2 bases for V and 2 bases for J; bases not matched to a gene: 4. There are 15 residues in the CDR3. Germline V gives CDR1 SGHTA, CDR2 FQGTGA.

This clonotype was counted only a few times. The chain combines TRBV15 with TRBJ1-2, with D hard to call. This CDR3 comprises 13 residues. Deletions cut 2 bases from V and 4 bases from J, with 8 bases between. Germline CDR1 is LNHNV and CDR2 is YYDKDF (reference sequence). Here the CDR3 reads CATSRQRSYGYTF. The DNA for the CDR3 is TGTGCCACCAGCAGACAGAGGTCCTATGGCTACACCTTC.

There are a few counts of this clonotype. This chain connects TRBV25-1 to TRBJ2-1, with 15 bases that match TRBD2. Germline CDR1 and CDR2: MGHDK and SYGVNS. The CDR3 runs to 17 residues. V gave up 3 bases and J gave up 4 bases; unmatched junction bases: 4. CDR3 loop: CASSDPGTSGRYNEQFF. The CDR3 region has the DNA TGTGCCAGCAGTGATCCCGGGACTAGCGGGAGGTACAATGAGCAGTTCTTC. The whole variable domain, filled in from reference TRBV25-1 and TRBJ2-1, reads EADIYQTPRYLVIGTGKKITLECSQTMGHDKMYWYQQDPGMELHLIHYSYGVNSTEKGDLSSESTVSRIRTEHFPLTLESARPSHTSQYLCASSDPGTSGRYNEQFFGPGTRLTVL.

This clonotype was recorded at least ten times. V usage is TRBV12-3 or TRBV12-4 and J usage is TRBJ1-2, with 8 nucleotides matching TRBD1. CDR3 length: 14 amino acids. V was pared by 5 bases and J by 11 bases, with 13 bases of the junction left unmatched. The CDR3 DNA is TGTGCCAGCAGTCACGGACAGGGCTCGGCTCGATACACCTTC. Its protein product is CASSHGQGSARYTF.

The chain combines TRBV7-9 with TRBJ2-1; 7 bases match TRBD2. The junction had 12 bases not matched to a gene; V was cut back by 8 bases and J by 8 bases. The CDR3 is 14 amino acids. Germline V gene lookup returns CDR1 SEHNR and CDR2 FQNEAQ (reference sequence). CDR3 nucleotides: TGTGCCAGCGCATCGCGCATAGCGGGCGATGAGCAGTTCTTC. It is translated as CASASRIAGDEQFF.

This clonotype showed up many times. The V gene is TRBV7-8, the J gene TRBJ2-1, with TRBD1 matching over 9 bases. CDR3 length equals 15 residues. V was clipped by 5 bases and J by 2 bases; unmatched bases: 4. Germline CDR1 is SGHVS and CDR2 is FQNEAQ. CDR3 amino acids: CASSRGQGPYNEQFF. In DNA form, the CDR3 reads TGTGCCAGCAGCCGCGGACAGGGGCCCTACAATGAGCAGTTCTTC.

The V call is TRBV29-1, the J call TRBJ1-4; 7 bases are shared with TRBD1. CDR1 and CDR2 from the germline V gene are SQVTM and ANQGSEA. Unmatched junction bases numbered 5, after V lost 2 bases and J lost 8 bases. The CDR3 contains 13 residues. The CDR3 nucleotides are TGCAGCGTTGAAAAGGGGGCTGGGGAAAAACTGTTTTTT. It encodes CSVEKGAGEKLFF.

This clonotype came up many times. This sequence joins TRBV5-6 and TRBJ2-7; D not resolved. V dropped 0 bases and J dropped 2 bases, with 12 bases sitting between them. The CDR3 length is 15 residues. Looked up from germline, CDR1 is SGHDT and CDR2 is YYEEEE. DNA for the CDR3: TGTGCCAGCAGCTTGGTAAGTGACCGGGCCTACGAGCAGTACTTC. Translating gives CASSLVSDRAYEQYF.

V usage is TRBV7-2 and J usage is TRBJ2-5; TRBD2 is a possible D gene (5 bases). V lost 8 bases to trimming and J lost 13 bases, with 8 bases between them. Per germline, CDR1 SGHTA and CDR2 FQGNSA. The CDR3 runs to 8 residues. Here the CDR3 DNA reads TGTGCCAGCTTTCGGGGGTACTTC. Protein sequence: CASFRGYF.

V is TRBV19 and J is TRBJ2-3; TRBD2 agrees at 11 bases. Germline CDR1 reads LNHDA; CDR2 reads SQIVND (reference sequence). This CDR3 has 15 amino acids. The V gene end was trimmed by 8 bases and the J gene end by 3 bases; junction bases not matched to a gene: 7. The CDR3 region has the DNA TGTGCCAGTGGTAGACTAGCGGGAAAGACAGATACGCAGTATTTT. As protein: CASGRLAGKTDTQYF.

The rearrangement joins TRBV19 to TRBJ2-2; 7 bases map to TRBD1. With V trimmed by 3 bases and J by 4 bases, 2 bases remained unmatched. The CDR3 runs 14 residues. The germline V gene has CDR1 LNHDA and CDR2 SQIVND (reference sequence). The CDR3 reads CASSMQGVTGELFF. The CDR3 DNA follows: TGTGCCAGTAGTATGCAGGGGGTCACCGGGGAGCTGTTTTTT.

Comments on this clonotype: Compared with germline, one end of the junction differs, possibly owing to a read error. This chain joins TRBV24-1 and TRBJ1-1, with D hard to call. Germline V gene data show CDR1 as KGHDR and CDR2 as SFDVKD. The CDR3 totals 15 residues. CDR3 sequence (DNA): TGTGCCACCAGTGATGTTGGAGGGCCGAACCCTGAAGCTTTCTTT. Encoded protein: CATSDVGGPNPEAFF.

This chain uses TRBV15 with TRBJ2-5; D may be TRBD1 or TRBD2 (6 bases each). The V gene's germline CDR1 is LNHNV and CDR2 YYDKDF (reference sequence). Between the trimmed V and J ends, which lost 3 bases and 2 bases, there was a span of 16 bases. This CDR3 is built from 16 residues. CDR3 protein: CATSSRDRGTQETQYF. The CDR3 DNA follows: TGTGCCACCAGCAGTAGAGACCGGGGGACACAAGAGACCCAGTACTTC.

This clonotype appeared a few times. The CDR3 nucleotides read TGTGCCAGCAGGCTGGAGGGGGAAAAACTGTTTTTT. Residues: CASRLEGEKLFF. The rearrangement joins TRBV25-1 to TRBJ1-4; D possibly corresponds to TRBD1 (5 bases). The germline V and J ends were trimmed by 6 bases and 8 bases, with 10 bases remaining between them. Germline V gene lookup returns CDR1 MGHDK and CDR2 SYGVNS. This CDR3 is 12 amino acids long.